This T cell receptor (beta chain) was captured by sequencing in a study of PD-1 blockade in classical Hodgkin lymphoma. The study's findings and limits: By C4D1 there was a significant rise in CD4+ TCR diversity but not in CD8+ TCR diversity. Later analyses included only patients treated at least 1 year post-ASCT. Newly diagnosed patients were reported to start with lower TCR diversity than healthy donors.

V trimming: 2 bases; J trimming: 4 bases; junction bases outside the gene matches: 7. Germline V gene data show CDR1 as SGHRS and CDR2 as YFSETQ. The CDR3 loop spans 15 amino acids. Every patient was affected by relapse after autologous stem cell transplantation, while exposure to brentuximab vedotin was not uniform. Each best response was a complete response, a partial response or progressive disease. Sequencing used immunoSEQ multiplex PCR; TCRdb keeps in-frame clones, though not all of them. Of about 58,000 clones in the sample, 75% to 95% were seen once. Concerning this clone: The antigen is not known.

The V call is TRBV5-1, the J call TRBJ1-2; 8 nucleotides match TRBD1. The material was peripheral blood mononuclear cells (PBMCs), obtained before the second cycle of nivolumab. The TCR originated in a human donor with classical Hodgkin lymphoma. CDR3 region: CASSFRQGQGYGYTF. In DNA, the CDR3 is TGCGCCAGCAGCTTTCGACAGGGGCAGGGCTATGGCTACACCTTC.